This T cell receptor (beta chain) was sequenced during a study of cytomegalovirus exposure and HLA in healthy donors. Study in general: Of the donors genotyped, about 390 in all, 75% to 85% fell in the Caucasian-associated ancestry cluster.

About this clone: Antigen: not known.

Vbeta (60) and Jbeta (13) primers were used in the PCR. Profiling relied on immunoSEQ multiplex PCR, and the TCRdb table lists in-frame clones only, not all of them. The table for this sample gives about 140,000 clones. General study points: In terms of immune exposure information, only CMV serostatus was available. Rarity marked most TCR sequences, yet some public TCRs occurred in many donors.

Specimen: PBMCs. This clonotype originated in a woman under 30 in good health and CMV-seronegative.

CDR3: CASSHGGDRGLRGYTF. CDR3 DNA sequence: TGTGCCAGCAGCCATGGTGGGGACAGGGGGCTGAGGGGCTACACCTTC. The genes are TRBV5-4 and TRBJ1-2, with 12 positions matching TRBD1. The CDR3 runs 16 residues. Germline V gene data show CDR1 as SGHNT and CDR2 as YYREEE (reference sequence). The J segment lost 8 bases and the V segment lost 4 bases, leaving 12 bases of the junction unmatched.